This T cell receptor beta chain comes out of a study of T cells in Graves' hyperthyroidism and ophthalmopathy. About this clonotype: Antigen: not known.

Overall study results and limits: Most thyroid clonotypes expanded above 0.001 were also detected in blood.

The V end lost 5 bases, the J end lost 0 bases, and 12 bases lay between the germline ends. The CDR3 length is 15 residues. Looked up from germline, CDR1 is SEHNR and CDR2 is FQNEAQ (reference sequence). There were TCR beta CDR3 regions amplified from RNA transcripts. Initially, a first-round RT-PCR of the TCR CDR3 employed the HTBI primer set. A single record per CDR3 protein comes from TCRdb applying MiXCR to the multiplex PCR reads. The repertoire includes fewer than 900,000 distinct CDR3 sequences, 15% to 20% of them detected once, and approximately 16% sits in the top ten. Diagnoses used clinical symptoms, serum thyroxine and TRAb, thyroid ultrasound and orbital computed tomography. Initially, at the first diagnosis of hyperthyroidism and before any ophthalmopathy symptoms, blood was sampled. Fresh peripheral blood, roughly 10 ml, was the source of the PBMCs.

The sample comprised blood. The V call is TRBV7-9, the J call TRBJ2-3; a possible D gene is TRBD2 (5 bases). The TCR comes from a woman in her fifties or sixties with Graves' hyperthyroidism that later progressed to Graves' ophthalmopathy. CDR3: CASSRAGGSTDTQYF. The CDR3 region has the DNA TGTGCCAGCAGCAGGGCAGGCGGGAGCACAGATACGCAGTATTTT. Full variable domain (missing parts from reference TRBV7-9 and TRBJ2-3): DTGVSQNPRHKITKRGQNVTFRCDPISEHNRLYWYRQTLGQGPEFLTYFQNEAQLEKSRLLSDRFSAERPKGSFSTLEIQRTEQGDSAMYLCASSRAGGSTDTQYFGPGTRLTVL.